Reported below is one TCR beta chain. The antigen remains unidentified. The data derive from a study of a mutant IDH1 vaccine in newly diagnosed glioma. Study information: First vaccine doses came 4-6 weeks after radiotherapy alone, or with temozolomide cycles. There were 62.5% males and roughly 40% females among treated patients, whose mean age was about 40 years.

TCRdb's table, derived via immunoSEQ multiplex PCR, lists solely in-frame clones and lacks some. In the table there are around 60,000 clones, roughly 83% of which are singletons. Time point defined: week 11, during vaccination. The content of each vaccine dose was 300 ug of mutant IDH1 20-mer peptide, and topical imiquimod accompanied it. General study results and limits: Changes in top peripheral clonotypes did not appear linked to pseudoprogression.

The specimen comprised PBMCs, sampled from a glioma patient whose treatment included an IDH1 peptide vaccine. This sequence was found in a woman aged 50 to 60 with glioma.

The CDR3 sequence is CASSVFLSWDTGELFF. CDR3 bases: TGTGCCAGCAGCGTATTTCTGAGCTGGGACACCGGGGAGCTGTTTTTT. The V gene is TRBV9, the J gene TRBJ2-2; D remains unclear. CDR1 is SGDLS and CDR2 is YYNGEE in the germline V gene. V gave up 1 base and J gave up 3 bases, with 13 bases separating them. There are 16 residues in the CDR3.